This paragraph reports one TCR beta chain. The target antigen is unknown. A second PCR of roughly 6 to 12 cycles used a sample-barcoded 5' primer and a J-beta primer mix. Each CDR3 protein is one row after TCRdb ran MiXCR on the 5' RACE reads. The data hold about 1,800,000 distinct CDR3 sequences, with roughly 27% observed a single time. The data originate from a study of blood T cells in healthy people across ages. Overall study findings and caveats: Leaving the PBMCs unsorted stopped any conclusive comparison of naive versus antigen-experienced cells.

The CDR3 consists of 13 residues. Germline-derived CDR1 and CDR2 are MNHEY and SVGEGT. V was cut by 8 bases and J by 5 bases, with 15 bases left in between. This TCR was recovered from a woman aged 25 to 39 in good health. Source material: blood. V usage is TRBV6-2 or TRBV6-3 and J usage is TRBJ2-5; no definite D call. In DNA, the CDR3 is TGTGCCAGCGCGGTAGGGTGGTTGGAGACCCAGTACTTC. The encoded protein is CASAVGWLETQYF.